The 32 T cell receptor beta chains given below trace back to one sample, sequenced in a study of radiation and T cells in renal cell carcinoma. Using immunoSEQ multiplex PCR, the repertoire was profiled, and TCRdb retains in-frame clones only, with some absent. The sample has approximately 100,000 clones; about 86% are singletons. Time point noted: baseline pretreatment blood. As for treatment: 15 Gy SBRT to primary tumor, nephrectomy 4 weeks later. Source: blood, taken from a patient whose treatment included radiotherapy and nephrectomy. The source of these receptors is a man aged 45-65 years with renal cell carcinoma.

CDR3 amino acids: CASSIPGQGAWQPQHF. The CDR3 DNA is TGTGCCAGCAGTATCCCGGGACAGGGGGCATGGCAGCCCCAGCATTTT. The chain joins TRBV28 to TRBJ1-5, with 12 nucleotides matching TRBD1. CDR3 length: 16 amino acids. CDR1 and CDR2 (germline): MDHEN, SYDVKM. After removal of 5 bases from V and 7 bases from J, the junction contained 9 bases not matched to a gene.

The genes are TRBV7-9 and TRBJ2-2; D remains unclear. V gave up 5 bases and J gave up 9 bases, with 10 bases separating them. Germline-derived CDR1 and CDR2 are SEHNR and FQNEAQ (reference sequence). CDR3 length: 12 amino acids. CDR3 amino acids: CASSAGRRELFF. Written as DNA, the CDR3 is TGTGCCAGCAGCGCCGGTAGGCGGGAGCTGTTTTTT.

This clone has ten or more counts. The junction and the germline gene differ at one end; a read error may be behind it. The gene calls are TRBV2 and TRBJ1-1; a weak D match, TRBD1 (5 bases). The germline V gene has CDR1 SNHLY and CDR2 FYNNEI. The CDR3 contains 12 residues. DNA for the CDR3: TGTGCCAGCAGCTATACCGGGACGGAGATAGACTTT. This gives the protein CASSYTGTEIDF.

The chain joins TRBV5-5 to TRBJ1-2; D ambiguous. Germline values: CDR1 SGHKS, CDR2 YYEKEE (reference sequence). The CDR3 is made up of 15 amino acids. The V end lost 0 bases, the J end lost 0 bases, and 9 bases lay between the germline ends. In nucleotides, the CDR3 is TGTGCCAGCAGCTTGGAGGGCAGAACTAACTATGGCTACACCTTC. It specifies CASSLEGRTNYGYTF.

The chain joins TRBV7-9 to TRBJ1-1; 7 bases map to TRBD1. The germline V gene has CDR1 SEHNR and CDR2 FQNEAQ (reference sequence). The CDR3 length is 17 residues. V was clipped by 6 bases and J by 0 bases; unmatched bases: 13. CDR3 in amino acids: CASRQILNRGLNTEAFF. The CDR3 DNA is TGTGCCAGCAGACAGATACTTAACAGGGGCCTGAACACTGAAGCTTTCTTT.

V and J are TRBV28 and TRBJ1-4; 7 bases agree with TRBD1. V lost 6 bases, J lost 5 bases, and 9 bases stayed unmatched. CDR1 is MDHEN and CDR2 is SYDVKM in the germline V gene. The CDR3 has 15 residues. The CDR3 is CASRYAGTANEKLFF. In DNA, the CDR3 is TGTGCCAGCAGATACGCCGGGACAGCAAATGAAAAACTGTTTTTT.

The chain combines TRBV5-1 with TRBJ2-7, with TRBD2 as a possible D gene (5 bases). Germline V gene sequence: CDR1 SGHRS, CDR2 YFSETQ. The CDR3 runs to 14 residues. V was trimmed by 0 bases and J by 7 bases, leaving 14 bases between them. The CDR3 coding sequence is TGCGCCAGCAGCTTGGACCCCACCGGAGGAGAGCAGTACTTC. Translated: CASSLDPTGGEQYF.

The chain uses TRBV7-2 and TRBJ1-5, with D perhaps TRBD1 (5 bases). V was shortened by 4 bases and J by 0 bases, with 13 bases between the two germline ends. Per the germline V gene, CDR1 is SGHTA and CDR2 is FQGNSA. CDR3 length: 16 amino acids. The CDR3: CASSSQARHSNQPQHF. CDR3 sequence (DNA): TGTGCCAGCAGCTCACAGGCCCGACATAGCAATCAGCCCCAGCATTTT. The variable domain in full, completed from reference TRBV7-2 and TRBJ1-5, reads GAGVSQSPSNKVTEKGKDVELRCDPISGHTALYWYRQSLGQGLEFLIYFQGNSAPDKSGLPSDRFSAERTGGSVSTLTIQRTQQEDSAVYLCASSSQARHSNQPQHFGDGTRLSIL.

The chain recombines TRBV29-1 with TRBJ1-3; no clear D gene. This CDR3 contains 13 residues. Germline CDR1 is SQVTM and CDR2 is ANQGSEA. Trimming cost V 7 bases and J 0 bases, with 10 bases left between them. The DNA for the CDR3 is TGCAGCGCCATGGACCCCTCTGGAAACACCATATATTTT. This gives the protein CSAMDPSGNTIYF. The variable domain in full, with the rest retrieved from reference TRBV29-1 and TRBJ1-3, is SAVISQKPSRDICQRGTSLTIQCQVDSQVTMMFWYRQQPGQSLTLIATANQGSEATYESGFVIDKFPISRPNLTFSTLTVSNMSPEDSSIYLCSAMDPSGNTIYFGEGSWLTVV.

The chain combines TRBV2 with TRBJ2-3; TRBD2 aligns across 11 bases. The CDR3 has 14 amino acids. V lost 5 bases to trimming and J lost 4 bases; unmatched junction nucleotides: 2. The germline V gene encodes CDR1 SNHLY and CDR2 FYNNEI. CDR3 in amino acids: CASSYSGRADTQYF. CDR3 coding DNA: TGTGCCAGCAGTTATAGCGGGAGGGCAGATACGCAGTATTTT. Filled out from reference TRBV2 and TRBJ2-3, the complete variable domain reads EPEVTQTPSHQVTQMGQEVILRCVPISNHLYFYWYRQILGQKVEFLVSFYNNEISEKSEIFDDQFSVERPDGSNFTLKIRSTKLEDSAMYFCASSYSGRADTQYFGPGTRLTVL.

This sequence joins TRBV19 and TRBJ2-5; 12 bases map to TRBD2. There are 17 residues in the CDR3. Germline lookup yields CDR1 LNHDA and CDR2 SQIVND (reference sequence). V shed 7 bases, J shed 5 bases, and the junction held 14 bases outside the gene matches. Written as DNA, the CDR3 is TGTGCCAGTAAAACTCGAGGGTCTAGCGGGGGGGGTGAGACCCAGTACTTC. This encodes CASKTRGSSGGGETQYF.

This sequence joins TRBV18 and TRBJ1-1, with D possibly matching TRBD1 (5 bases). This CDR3 spans 14 amino acids. Germline loops: CDR1 KGHSH, CDR2 LQKENI. V was clipped by 2 bases and J by 5 bases, with 12 bases between them. CDR3 region: CASSPGGGGTEAFF. The CDR3 DNA is TGTGCCAGCTCACCAGGGGGAGGAGGGACTGAAGCTTTCTTT.

The genes are TRBV27 and TRBJ2-2; TRBD2 agrees at 7 bases. This CDR3 spans 13 amino acids. The germline gives CDR1 MNHEY, CDR2 SMNVEV (reference sequence). V trimming: 4 bases; J trimming: 5 bases; junction bases outside the gene matches: 1. The CDR3 nucleotides read TGTGCCAGCAGTTGGGGGGGGACCGGGGAGCTGTTTTTT. This encodes CASSWGGTGELFF.

CDR3 sequence reads: CASSLGEGQVGEAFF. Written as DNA, the CDR3 is TGCGCCAGCAGCTTGGGTGAGGGGCAGGTTGGAGAAGCTTTCTTT. The J gene is TRBJ1-1, the V gene TRBV5-1; perhaps TRBD1 as D (5 bases). Trimming cost V 0 bases and J 8 bases, with 17 bases left between them. This CDR3 region has 15 residues. CDR1 SGHRS and CDR2 YFSETQ come from the germline V gene.

V is TRBV7-8 and J is TRBJ1-2; the D is unclear. Trimming pared 0 bases from V and 2 bases from J, leaving 1 base between. Looked up from germline, CDR1 is SGHVS and CDR2 is FQNEAQ. This CDR3 has 12 amino acids. The CDR3 here is CASSLANYGYTF. The CDR3 DNA follows: TGTGCCAGCAGCTTAGCAAACTATGGCTACACCTTC.

The chain is built from TRBV7-6 and TRBJ2-6; D remains ambiguous. Germline values: CDR1 SGHVS, CDR2 FNYEAQ. Deletions cut 5 bases from V and 0 bases from J, with 11 bases between. The CDR3 extends over 16 amino acids. CDR3 sequence (DNA): TGTGCCAGCAGCCCGATGCCTGTCTCTGGGGCCAACGTCCTGACTTTC. Protein sequence: CASSPMPVSGANVLTF. The whole variable domain, remainder taken from reference TRBV7-6 and TRBJ2-6, is GAGVSQSPRYKVTKRGQDVALRCDPISGHVSLYWYRQALGQGPEFLTYFNYEAQQDKSGLPNDRFSAERPEGSISTLTIQRTEQRDSAMYRCASSPMPVSGANVLTFGAGSRLTVL.

The CDR3 region has the DNA TGCGCCAGCAGTGAAAGCACAGATACGCAGTATTTT. This translates into CASSESTDTQYF. The chain links TRBV10-1 to TRBJ2-3, with D unclear. The length of the CDR3 is 12 residues. V lost 3 bases and J 0 bases, leaving 1 base between the germline ends. CDR1 is WNHNN, CDR2 SYGVQD, per germline (reference sequence).

The chain carries TRBV19 and TRBJ2-3; maybe TRBD2 (6 bases). This CDR3 is 16 amino acids long. Trimming shortened V by 5 bases and J by 6 bases, and 21 bases separated the two germline ends. Germline-derived CDR1 and CDR2 are LNHDA and SQIVND (reference sequence). CDR3 coding DNA: TGTGCCAGTAGTCCAAGGAGGGCGTCCAGGGCGGATACGCAGTATTTT. This codes for CASSPRRASRADTQYF. The full variable domain, its missing parts supplied by reference TRBV19 and TRBJ2-3, is DGGITQSPKYLFRKEGQNVTLSCEQNLNHDAMYWYRQDPGQGLRLIYYSQIVNDFQKGDIAEGYSVSREKKESFPLTVTSAQKNPTAFYLCASSPRRASRADTQYFGPGTRLTVL.

The chain joins TRBV5-4 to TRBJ2-7; either TRBD1 or TRBD2 may fit D (6 bases each). CDR3 length: 14 amino acids. Germline V lookup: CDR1 SGHNT, CDR2 YYREEE (reference sequence). V dropped 6 bases and J dropped 1 base, with 14 bases sitting between them. CDR3: CASNGGPNSYEQYF. The CDR3 DNA sequence: TGTGCCAGCAATGGGGGGCCTAATTCCTACGAGCAGTACTTC.

The chain carries TRBV28 and TRBJ2-7; 7 positions match TRBD2. This CDR3 has 14 residues. J gave up 3 bases and V 5 bases, and 7 bases lay outside the gene matches. Germline V gene data show CDR1 as MDHEN and CDR2 as SYDVKM. In nucleotides, the CDR3 is TGTGCCAGCAGTCTTCCCTCGGGGGGCTACGAGCAGTACTTC. Encoded protein: CASSLPSGGYEQYF.

The V gene is TRBV11-2, the J gene TRBJ1-2, with D possibly being TRBD1 (5 bases). Per germline, CDR1 SGHAT and CDR2 FQNNGV. This CDR3 region has 13 residues. V was pared by 0 bases and J by 8 bases, with 10 bases between. The CDR3 coding sequence is TGTGCCAGCAGCTTAGATCGACAGAGAGGCTACACCTTC. Amino acid sequence: CASSLDRQRGYTF.

The V call is TRBV28, the J call TRBJ1-5; D is perhaps TRBD1 (6 bases). This CDR3 spans 14 amino acids. Germline CDR1 is MDHEN and CDR2 is SYDVKM. The V end lost 2 bases, the J end lost 6 bases, and 11 bases lay between the germline ends. CDR3 region: CASSLRGGGQPQHF. The CDR3 nucleotides read TGTGCCAGCAGTTTACGTGGGGGCGGTCAGCCCCAGCATTTT.

The V gene is TRBV5-1, the J gene TRBJ1-4; D remains ambiguous. The V gene's germline CDR1 is SGHRS and CDR2 YFSETQ. The CDR3 length is 14 residues. Deletions cut 2 bases from V and 0 bases from J, with 5 bases between. The CDR3 is CASSLTATNEKLFF. DNA for the CDR3: TGCGCCAGCAGCTTAACTGCAACTAATGAAAAACTGTTTTTT.

This sequence joins TRBV9 and TRBJ2-7, with 10 bases fitting TRBD2. The trim removed 2 bases at V and 6 bases at J, leaving 8 bases unmatched. This CDR3 has 15 residues. Looked up from germline, CDR1 is SGDLS and CDR2 is YYNGEE. Written as DNA, the CDR3 is TGTGCCAGCAGCGTCTCCCTACTAGCGGGAAGCGAGCAGTACTTC. It yields the protein CASSVSLLAGSEQYF.

The chain links TRBV2 to TRBJ2-7; TRBD1 agrees at 7 bases. V lost 4 bases and J lost 4; bases outside the gene matches: 7. The germline CDR1 and CDR2 sequences are SNHLY and FYNNEI. This CDR3 is built from 14 residues. In nucleotides, the CDR3 is TGTGCCAGCAGTGTTTGGGACAGACTTTACGAGCAGTACTTC. The encoded protein is CASSVWDRLYEQYF.

The chain couples TRBV11-3 to TRBJ2-7; tentative D call: TRBD2 (6 bases). The V gene lost 5 bases and the J gene lost 6 bases, with 20 bases spanning the gap. Germline CDR1 SGHNT, CDR2 YENEEA. This CDR3 has 15 residues. The CDR3: CASSRTGTAGGEQYF. CDR3 nucleotides: TGTGCCAGCAGCCGTACCGGGACGGCCGGGGGCGAGCAGTACTTC.

This sequence joins TRBV30 and TRBJ2-3, with unresolved D. The V gene lost 2 bases and the J gene lost 8 bases, with 8 bases spanning the gap. The CDR3 is 11 residues long. From germline, CDR1 is GTSNPN and CDR2 SVGIG (reference sequence). CDR3 bases: TGTGCCTGGAGTCGCAGTGTTACGCAGTATTTT. Encoded protein: CAWSRSVTQYF.

CDR3 nucleotide sequence: TGTGCCAGCTCACCAACCGGGACAGGCTCTGGAAACACCATATATTTT. Translating it yields CASSPTGTGSGNTIYF. The rearrangement links TRBV18 to TRBJ1-3, with 8 bases that match TRBD1. V dropped 2 bases and J dropped 0; count of bases not matched to a gene: 3. CDR3 length: 16 residues. Germline V gene data show CDR1 as KGHSH and CDR2 as LQKENI.

The V gene is TRBV6-5, the J gene TRBJ2-3; D might be TRBD2 (6 bases). Trimming pared 7 bases from V and 2 bases from J, leaving 13 bases between. Looked up from germline, CDR1 is MNHEY and CDR2 is SVGAGI. This CDR3 contains 14 residues. As DNA, the CDR3 is TGTGCCAGCAAGGACGGGAGTTACACAGATACGCAGTATTTT. This codes for CASKDGSYTDTQYF.

The V call is TRBV19, the J call TRBJ2-2, with 8 bases aligning to TRBD2. V lost 3 bases to trimming and J lost 3 bases; unmatched junction nucleotides: 3. This CDR3 has 15 amino acids. The germline V gene encodes CDR1 LNHDA and CDR2 SQIVND (reference sequence). The CDR3 here is CASSISGSHTGELFF. The DNA for the CDR3 is TGTGCCAGTAGTATCAGCGGGAGTCACACCGGGGAGCTGTTTTTT.

The chain uses TRBV2 and TRBJ1-2, with D uncertain. Trimming took off 2 bases at V and 7 bases at J, with 5 bases between the two ends. Germline CDR1 SNHLY, CDR2 FYNNEI. The CDR3 runs 11 residues. The CDR3 nucleotides read TGTGCCAGCAGTGAATTAGGTGGCTACACCTTC. Protein sequence: CASSELGGYTF.

Turning to this clone: One end of the junction fails to match germline, which may point to a read error. This sequence joins TRBV7-7 and TRBJ2-5; TRBD1 is a possible D gene (6 bases). Germline values: CDR1 SSHAT, CDR2 FNYEAQ (reference sequence). The length of the CDR3 is 14 residues. As DNA, the CDR3 is TGTGCTAGCAGCAACGGACAGTTCCAAGAGACCCAGTACTTC. It yields the protein CASSNGQFQETQYF.